These T cell receptor beta chains were read from a single sample in a study of blood T cell repertoires in COVID-19. Only in-frame clones appear in the TCRdb table, and some are missing; sequencing was by immunoSEQ multiplex PCR. The sample contains around 58,000 clones, around 90% of which appear only once. Sequenced: peripheral blood. The receptors derive from a woman in her fifties or sixties with COVID-19, enrolled during active disease. The CDR3 runs from the conserved cysteine through the conserved F or W. Fields, in order: V gene, J gene, D gene, clone size, CDR3 protein, CDR3 DNA. D genes are given only for firm matches. Clone size is not always given. Where it is, it says once, few, many or a class for expanded clones.

TRBV4-1	TRBJ2-1	-	-	CASSQAQISSYNEQFF	TGCGCCAGCAGCCAAGCCCAAATCAGCTCCTACAATGAGCAGTTCTTC
TRBV7-9	TRBJ1-2	TRBD1	-	CASSLFKGADGALYGYTF	TGTGCCAGCAGCTTATTTAAGGGGGCAGACGGAGCCCTCTATGGCTACACCTTC
TRBV3-1/TRBV3-2	TRBJ2-7	-	-	CASSAQTGTYLPYEQYF	TGTGCCAGCAGCGCCCAGACAGGGACTTACTTACCCTACGAGCAGTACTTC
TRBV29-1	TRBJ1-5	-	-	CSVAQGESQPQHF	TGCAGCGTTGCACAGGGTGAAAGTCAGCCCCAGCATTTT
TRBV2	TRBJ2-5	TRBD2	-	CASSGLAGVKETQYF	TGTGCCAGCAGTGGACTAGCGGGAGTGAAGGAGACCCAGTACTTC
TRBV5-4	TRBJ2-1	-	-	CASSFGTLNEQFF	TGTGCCAGCAGCTTCGGGACTCTCAATGAGCAGTTCTTC
TRBV11-3	TRBJ2-3	-	-	CASSLGRGYTDTQYF	TGTGCCAGCAGCTTAGGCAGGGGATACACAGATACGCAGTATTTT
TRBV7-2	TRBJ2-1	TRBD1	few	CASSPEVRTGGQFF	TGTGCCAGCAGCCCCGAGGTGCGGACAGGGGGTCAGTTCTTC
TRBV5-1	TRBJ1-6	TRBD1	-	CASSLGQDYSPLHF	TGCGCCAGCAGCTTAGGACAGGACTATTCACCCCTCCACTTT
TRBV11-2	TRBJ2-7	-	-	CASKRNPLYEQYF	TGTGCCAGTAAGAGGAATCCTCTCTACGAGCAGTACTTC
TRBV4-1	TRBJ2-1	TRBD2	-	CASSPLHSGRYNEQFF	TGCGCCAGCAGCCCTCTTCATAGCGGGAGGTACAATGAGCAGTTCTTC
TRBV6-2/TRBV6-3	TRBJ1-2	-	-	CASSSRQRYGYTF	TGTGCCAGCAGTTCACGACAGCGTTATGGCTACACCTTC
TRBV5-4	TRBJ2-1	-	-	CASSLAGLATGVNEQFF	TGTGCCAGCAGCTTGGCCGGTCTAGCGACCGGGGTAAATGAGCAGTTCTTC
TRBV15	TRBJ1-5	-	-	CATTWDLGNQPQHF	TGTGCCACCACCTGGGACTTGGGCAATCAGCCCCAGCATTTT
TRBV5-1	TRBJ2-3	TRBD2	once	CASRLDRDYQYF	TGCGCCAGCAGGCTCGACCGGGACTACCAGTATTTT
TRBV10-3	TRBJ2-7	-	-	CASGATVYEQYF	TGTGCCTCAGGGGCCACGGTTTACGAGCAGTACTTC
TRBV6-6	TRBJ1-5	-	-	CASSPSNQPQHF	TGTGCCAGCAGTCCCTCCAATCAGCCCCAGCATTTT
TRBV28	TRBJ2-5	-	-	CASSLFTPREETQYF	TGTGCCAGCAGTTTATTTACCCCCAGGGAAGAGACCCAGTACTTC
TRBV27	TRBJ1-4	TRBD1	few	CASSSQGARVNEKLFF	TGTGCCAGCAGTTCACAGGGGGCCAGAGTTAATGAAAAACTGTTTTTT
TRBV4-2	TRBJ2-7	TRBD2	-	CASSQWTSDYEQYF	TGTGCCAGCAGCCAATGGACTAGCGACTACGAGCAGTACTTC
TRBV5-1	TRBJ2-1	-	few	CASSLEGTAYNEQFF	TGCGCCAGCAGCTTGGAAGGGACTGCGTACAATGAGCAGTTCTTC
TRBV5-6	TRBJ2-1	TRBD2	-	CASSLFSRGGFYNEQFF	TGTGCCAGCAGCTTGTTTTCGCGGGGGGGCTTCTACAATGAGCAGTTCTTC
TRBV7-7	TRBJ1-1	-	-	CASSLNQGTEAFF	TGTGCCAGCAGCTTAAATCAGGGAACTGAAGCTTTCTTT
TRBV7-9	TRBJ2-3	TRBD1	-	CASSEQGAIGADTQYF	TGTGCCAGCAGCGAACAGGGGGCTATTGGGGCAGATACGCAGTATTTT
TRBV19	TRBJ2-1	-	few	CASRPRGSNEQFF	TGTGCCAGTAGGCCTAGGGGCTCTAATGAGCAGTTCTTC
TRBV6-2/TRBV6-3	TRBJ1-2	TRBD1	-	CASSYPGTGDYGYTF	TGTGCCAGCAGTTACCCCGGGACAGGGGACTATGGCTACACCTTC
TRBV4-3	TRBJ2-7	-	-	CASSQERALIYEQYF	TGCGCCAGCAGCCAAGAGAGGGCCCTGATCTACGAGCAGTACTTC
TRBV18	TRBJ2-1	-	-	CASSPPGIQGRNEQFF	TGTGCCAGCTCACCACCGGGTATACAGGGTCGCAATGAGCAGTTCTTC